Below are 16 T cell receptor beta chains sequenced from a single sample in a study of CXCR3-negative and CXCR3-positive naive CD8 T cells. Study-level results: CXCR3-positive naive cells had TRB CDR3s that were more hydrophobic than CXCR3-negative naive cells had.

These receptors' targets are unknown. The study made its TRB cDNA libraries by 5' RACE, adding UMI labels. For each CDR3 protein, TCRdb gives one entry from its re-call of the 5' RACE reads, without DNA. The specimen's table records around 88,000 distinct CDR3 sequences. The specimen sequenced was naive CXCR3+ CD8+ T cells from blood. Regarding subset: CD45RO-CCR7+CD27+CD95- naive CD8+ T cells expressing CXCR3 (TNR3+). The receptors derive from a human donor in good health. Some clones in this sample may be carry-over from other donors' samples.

CDR3 protein: CASSPPILGTGVSGANVLTF. The chain employs TRBV7-9 and TRBJ2-6; there is no DNA to check the TCRdb D call of TRBD1. This CDR3 region has 20 residues. The germline V gene has CDR1 SEHNR and CDR2 FQNEAQ (reference sequence).

CDR3 amino acids: CSARAYRDWYTEAFF. The V gene is TRBV20-1, the J gene TRBJ1-1; lacking DNA, the TRBD1 call made by TCRdb goes unchecked. The CDR3 runs 15 residues. In germline, CDR1 is DFQATT, CDR2 SNEGSKA (reference sequence).

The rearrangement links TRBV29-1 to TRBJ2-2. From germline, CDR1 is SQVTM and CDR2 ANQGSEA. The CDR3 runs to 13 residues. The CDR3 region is CSVAAPNTGELFF.

CDR3 region: CASSLQDSFSGYGYTF. This chain joins TRBV7-2 and TRBJ1-2; with no DNA, the TCRdb D assignment of TRBD1 cannot be verified. The CDR3 length is 16 residues. Germline V gene lookup returns CDR1 SGHTA and CDR2 FQGNSA.

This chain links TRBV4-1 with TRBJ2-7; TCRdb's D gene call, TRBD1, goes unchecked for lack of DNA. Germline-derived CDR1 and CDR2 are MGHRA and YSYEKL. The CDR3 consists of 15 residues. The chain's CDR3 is CASSQGVDRLYEQYF.

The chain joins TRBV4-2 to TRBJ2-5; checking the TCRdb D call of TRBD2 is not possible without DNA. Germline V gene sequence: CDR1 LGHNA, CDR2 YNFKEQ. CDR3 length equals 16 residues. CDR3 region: CASSQIAGGLRETQYF.

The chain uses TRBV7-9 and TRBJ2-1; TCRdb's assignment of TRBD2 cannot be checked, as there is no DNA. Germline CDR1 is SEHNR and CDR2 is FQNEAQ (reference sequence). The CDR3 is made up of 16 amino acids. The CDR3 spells CATDSLTSGGRNEQFF.

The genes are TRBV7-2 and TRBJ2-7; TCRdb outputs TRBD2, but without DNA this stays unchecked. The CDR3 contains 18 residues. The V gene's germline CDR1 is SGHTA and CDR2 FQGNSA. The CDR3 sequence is CASSHKELAGGFSYEQYF.

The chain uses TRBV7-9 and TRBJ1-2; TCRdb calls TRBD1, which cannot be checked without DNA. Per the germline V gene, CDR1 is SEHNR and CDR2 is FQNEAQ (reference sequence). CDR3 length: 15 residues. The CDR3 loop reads CASSLVGTGGDGYTF.

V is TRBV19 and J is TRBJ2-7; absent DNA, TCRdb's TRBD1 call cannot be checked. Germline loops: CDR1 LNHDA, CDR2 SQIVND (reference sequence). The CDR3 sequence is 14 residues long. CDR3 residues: CASSSKGQGYEQYF.

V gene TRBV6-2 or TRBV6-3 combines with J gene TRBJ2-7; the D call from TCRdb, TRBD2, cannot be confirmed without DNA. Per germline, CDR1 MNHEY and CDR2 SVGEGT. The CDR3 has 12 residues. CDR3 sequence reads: CATEGGHYEQYF.

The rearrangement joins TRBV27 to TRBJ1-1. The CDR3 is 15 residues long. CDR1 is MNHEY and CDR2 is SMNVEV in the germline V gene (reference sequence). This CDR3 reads CASSHRGGVSTGAFF.

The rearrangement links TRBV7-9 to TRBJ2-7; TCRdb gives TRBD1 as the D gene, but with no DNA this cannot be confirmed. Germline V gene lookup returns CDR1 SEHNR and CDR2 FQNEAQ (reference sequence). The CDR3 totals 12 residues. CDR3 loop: CASRDRGYEQYF.

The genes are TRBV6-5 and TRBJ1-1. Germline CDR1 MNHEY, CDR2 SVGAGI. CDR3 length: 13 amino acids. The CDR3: CASSYAVGPEAFF.

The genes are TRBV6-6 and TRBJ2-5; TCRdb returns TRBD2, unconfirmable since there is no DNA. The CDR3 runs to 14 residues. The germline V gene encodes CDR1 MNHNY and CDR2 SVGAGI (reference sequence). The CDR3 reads CASSRPGLAETQYF.

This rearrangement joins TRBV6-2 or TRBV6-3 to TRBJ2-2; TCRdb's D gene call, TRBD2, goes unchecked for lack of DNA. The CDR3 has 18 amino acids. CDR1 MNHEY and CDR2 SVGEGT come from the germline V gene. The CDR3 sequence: CASSLTGGILSNTGELFF.